This TCR beta chain came from a study of blood T cell repertoires in COVID-19 (TCRdb year 2020). For context, the study as a whole: Collaborator samples came from the United States, Italy and Spain and covered acute and convalescent phases of COVID-19. Subjects who had been exposed to COVID-19, were actively infected with it, or had recovered from it provided the deeply sampled blood TCRbeta repertoires that made up the dataset. Where available, HLA class I and class II types were obtained from metadata supplied by the sample provider rather than from assay-based typing. Samples were obtained from the ongoing ImmuneRACE study (first 160 participants) and from over a thousand subjects provided by 6 global collaborators. The prospective study material was composed of cDNA or gDNA derived from T cells, B-cell-depleted T cells, or PBMCs. The sample metadata nearly always contained a de-identified subject ID, COVID-19 status, age in years and sex. A freely available public database, intended as a resource for researchers studying the immune response to SARS-CoV-2, is where the repertoires were released.

As for this clone: Its recognized antigen is unknown. Per-base qualities were not stored, and no clone one base away is much larger.

From cysteine to phenylalanine, the CDR3 is 13 amino acids long. Only the CDR3 region is kept as DNA, spanning 39 bases read in frame from base 1. Taken from the germline V gene, the CDR1 and CDR2 loops are MGHDK and SYGVNS. Trimming takes 3 bases from V and 5 bases from J, and the germline ends sit 10 bases apart. Whole blood was collected in K2EDTA tubes by collaborating institutions according to the institutions' own protocols. For TCRbeta analysis, collaborators shipped samples in one of three forms: frozen whole blood, isolated PBMCs, or DNA extracted from either of those sample types. The immunoSEQ Assay, a bias-controlled multiplex PCR, was used to amplify TCRbeta CDR3 regions from genomic DNA. In the original analysis: The number of nucleated cells in each sample was estimated by amplification of reference gene primers within the assay. To quantify the absolute abundance of each unique TCRbeta CDR3 rearrangement, sequence reads were collapsed and filtered. For each sample, productive Simpson clonality was calculated as the square root of Simpson's diversity index over productive rearrangements. Drawn from immuneACCESS, this table holds only the in-frame rearrangements with V and J called that TCRdb kept. Clones are partly lost; checked studies trace under half to an unresolved V gene and leave the rest unexplained. D and trimming were read from the DNA, whereas the V and J calls and clone size are those reported in that table. This sample comprises fewer than 350,000 clones, roughly nine tenths of them detected only once. The ten largest clones capture approximately 9.7% of the sample.

Points the paper makes about the study in general: The amount of clinical and demographic metadata varied by source and participant and was provided uncurated.

This receptor was obtained from a man aged 35 to 55 with active or convalescent COVID-19. The chain joins TRBV25-1 to TRBJ1-2; matching of 6 bases hints at TRBD1 as the D gene. Sequencing was done on a sample of peripheral blood. Here is the DNA: TGTGCCAGCAGTGATCAGGGGCTTTATGGCTACACCTTC. The translation is CASSDQGLYGYTF.